This T cell receptor (beta chain) was identified in a study of cytomegalovirus exposure and HLA in healthy donors (dated by TCRdb to 2015 to 2018). About the study as a whole: An earlier analysis of approximately 640 of the donors reported 250 to 300 Gb of sequence data and 117 million unique TCR beta sequences from roughly 200 million T cells. An early release covering around 630 HLA-typed donors comprised 250 to 350 gigabases of sequencing data and around 86 million unique TCR sequences. Among the approximately 430 genotyped donors, approximately 76% belonged to the genetic ancestry cluster associated with self-reported Caucasian donors. The study was designed to test whether signatures of past pathogen exposure could be identified by cataloging public T cell receptors. The study used immunosequencing to profile the T cell repertoires of several hundred subjects and linked those repertoires to cytomegalovirus serostatus. A separate validation cohort of approximately 130 different subjects was used in addition to the 666-subject first cohort. To predict cytomegalovirus infection status, the study combined high-throughput TCR immunosequencing, statistical association of individual TCRs with disease status, and machine learning. In a later analysis, previously published TCR beta repertoires from 666 donors were re-analyzed and high-resolution HLA genotyping was added so that TCR occurrence patterns could be studied. In the later analysis, no new phenotypic data were used to find candidate immune exposures; instead, reliance was placed on TCR beta sequences and their occurrence across donors. An earlier analysis of 587 of the donors used high-throughput TCR beta sequencing to judge whether each TCR beta V gene segment behaved as functional or pseudogenic. Donor age, sex, ethnicity and CMV serostatus were compiled together with the repertoire data. A later genetic analysis took genome-wide SNP genotypes for about 55% of the roughly 700 donors and used that subset as a discovery cohort. All discovery cohort repertoires had been generated using a single sequencing platform. Both class I and class II loci were covered by HLA typing, at four-digit resolution. The number of typed donors differed by locus: roughly 629-640 for A, B, C, DRB1 and DQB1; some 540 for DQA1; 606 for DPA1; and about 450 for DPB1. Roughly 5 DR-DQ haplotypes were treated as single units for association and clustering because of strong linkage in the cohort. Across around 400 genotyped donors of the cohort, an average of approximately 220,000 unique TCR beta nucleotide sequences per donor were sequenced, and 15% to 20% of those sequences were non-productive. Study-level results and caveats: A total of roughly 160 TCR beta chains were listed by the study as associated with cytomegalovirus. Some IMGT-functional V segments, including TRBV6-2 and TRBV6-3, could not be told apart with the 87-base-pair reads, so those segments were excluded. In a later analysis, HLA-associated TCR beta chains were found to be more clonally expanded and to have lower generation probabilities than equally common non-associated chains. According to a later analysis, parvovirus B19, influenza, CMV and Epstein-Barr virus appeared linked to several top co-occurrence clusters. Presence/absence analyses assumed roughly uniform sequencing depth across donors, an assumption that may not hold. Because some donors lacked HLA typing at each locus, the association tests relied only on the typed subset. In an earlier analysis of more than 500 of the donors, most TCR beta V segments appeared in productive rearrangements about 87% or about 30% of the time, broadly matching IMGT annotations. A later analysis associated 15,000 or so TCR beta sequences with specific HLA alleles at a false discovery rate of 0.05. Immune exposure information for the cohort was limited to CMV serostatus. In both the original and validation cohorts, the classifier was reported to diagnose cytomegalovirus status with high specificity and sensitivity. Linkage disequilibrium might explain the correlated functional status among segregating V segments, but an unknown experimental factor could not be excluded. Across donors, most TCR sequences were observed very rarely, whereas some public TCRs were present in many individuals. The authors suggested that the approach could potentially be generalized to other disease states and immunological phenotypes. Only TCR beta chains were sequenced in this cohort, and the absence of alpha or paired-chain data limited detectable features. V-gene and J-gene trimming of TCR beta chains was associated with a missense DCLRE1C variant in a later genetic analysis, and the association was replicated in an independent cohort. A later genetic analysis reported fewer N-insertions in productive TCRs among donors in an Asian-associated ancestry cluster than the roughly 700-donor mean. In a later analysis, TCR association rates were found to vary across HLA loci, with the most associated TCRs seen for DRB1 alleles and the fewest for HLA-C alleles. In vitro tests confirmed that three of the cytomegalovirus-associated TCR beta chains recognize cytomegalovirus antigens. A further reported finding was that TCR beta sequences accurately predicted the HLA-A and HLA-B alleles for most subjects in the first cohort. Strong co-occurrence of HLA alleles, especially DR and DQ, made assigning TCR associations to individual alleles difficult. A cluster of highly shared sequence variants was judged likely to be a technical artifact of the sequencing pipeline. In a later analysis, most CMV-associated TCR beta chains were found to appear HLA-restricted, with HLA associations seemingly driven largely by CMV exposure. About 17 rarely observed V segments, including chromosome 9 orphons, were excluded from the earlier analysis of several hundred of the donors because counts were too low.

Libraries were made using the immunoSEQ multiplex PCR assay. For the multiplex PCR, a mixture combining 60 forward primers for TCR Vbeta segments and 13 reverse primers for TCR Jbeta segments was used. A multiplex PCR assay on genomic DNA amplified the CDR3 region of rearranged TCR beta genes. The Illumina HiSeq System was used to sequence the amplified TCR beta libraries as 87-base-pair reads. The paper's processing steps were these. A later analysis tallied 70 million to 100 million unique TCR beta chains across the 640 or so repertoires, and around 12 million of those chains were shared by two or more donors. A nearest-neighbor algorithm error-corrected the raw reads and collapsed the reads into unique sequences, merging closely related sequences to remove PCR and sequencing errors. CDR3 sequences were aligned to IMGT reference sequences to assign V, D and J gene segments. For a sequence to be retained, a match of at least six nucleotides to both a V gene segment and a J gene segment was required. Rearrangements were classified as productive when the CDR3 lacked stop codons and remained in frame with V and J, and all other rearrangements were classified as non-productive. CDR3 was defined according to IMGT convention as the region running from the second conserved V-encoded cysteine to the conserved J-encoded phenylalanine. The earlier analysis of roughly 590 of the donors excluded any sequence lacking an unambiguous match to a single V gene segment. An earlier analysis of around 600 of the donors classified V segments as functional when productive rearrangements were above 56.7% and as segregating when the standard deviation between donors was above 5%. A statistical classification framework was built for diagnosing cytomegalovirus status from the catalog of TCR beta chain sequences. A later analysis assigned V and J genes by comparing TCR nucleotide sequences with IMGT/GENE-DB human TR gene sequences. In a later analysis, CDR3 sequences and most-parsimonious VDJ recombination scenarios were assigned using the TCRdist pipeline. In a later analysis, every TCR beta chain was defined by the combination of its CDR3 amino acid sequence and its V-gene family, and reads without a unique V-gene family were dropped. In a later analysis, some 600 highly shared, low-generation-probability nucleotide sequences were removed to address suspected cross-contamination and a sequencing artifact. A later analysis calculated a clonal expansion index for each public chain from normalized within-repertoire ranks of inferred template counts. A later analysis computed generation probabilities with a VDJ recombination model fitted to out-of-frame rearrangements, and checked the results against IGoR. In a later analysis, TCR-TCR, TCR-HLA and TCR-CMV co-occurrence was scored with hypergeometric tests, and a repertoire-size bias correction was applied to TCR pairs. False discovery rates were estimated in a later analysis by permuting HLA or CMV assignments 20 times. In a later analysis, co-occurring TCRs were grouped with DBSCAN, and TCRdist sequence similarity was added when clustering was performed within HLA-allele-positive subsets. Co-occurrence clustering excluded repertoires with fewer than 30,000 or more than 120,000 public chains, plus five with anomalous nucleotide sharing. The clones in this table, taken by TCRdb from immuneACCESS, are in-frame only. Not every clone is retained; where verified, under half of the shortfall comes from an unresolved V gene, and the cause of the rest is unknown. V and J calls and clone size are given by that table; D and trimming were obtained from the DNA. For this sample the table gives roughly 120,000 clones, of which roughly 76% were detected only once. The ten most abundant clones make up 15% to 20% of the sample.

From the germline V gene, CDR1 is SGHRS and CDR2 is YFSETQ. The germline ends are 20 bases apart after V is trimmed by 5 bases and J by 0 bases. From cysteine to phenylalanine, the CDR3 is 18 amino acids long. CDR3 DNA only is kept here, 54 bases in frame from base 1. With regard to this clone: Its antigen specificity is not known. Base qualities are not recorded, but no much larger clone differs from it by a single base.

The cohort consisted of hundreds of healthy bone marrow donors. At the time of sampling, every cohort member was nominally healthy, though immune exposures that went unrecorded were likely present. The donor was CMV seropositive and was included in the group of 250 to 300 seropositive cohort members. Each donor provided a peripheral blood sample, and peripheral blood mononuclear cells were used for TCR beta sequencing. Genomic DNA extraction from the blood cell samples was performed with the Qiagen DNeasy Blood Extraction Kit. The chain is made from TRBV5-1 and TRBJ1-4; tentative D gene TRBD1, with 5 bases matching. The sample taken for sequencing was PBMCs. The receptor's source is a man aged 45-65 years in good health and CMV-seropositive. The nucleotide sequence is TGCGCCAGCAGACGCTACGGGACTGACGTTGCAACTAATGAAAAACTGTTTTTT. This codes for CASRRYGTDVATNEKLFF.